The 7 T cell receptor beta chains below were found in one sample sequenced in a study of cytomegalovirus exposure and HLA in healthy donors. Primers for the PCR totalled 60 Vbeta and 13 Jbeta. Assay: immunoSEQ multiplex PCR; the TCRdb copy retains only in-frame clones and omits some. There are more than 110,000 clones in the sample; 70% to 75% occur only once, and roughly 14% lies in the top ten. Sequences were obtained from PBMCs. These receptors were obtained from a human donor in good health.

This chain uses TRBV2 with TRBJ1-4; 7 nucleotides agree with TRBD1. CDR1 and CDR2 (germline): SNHLY, FYNNEI. The ends lost 4 bases at V and 8 bases at J; junction bases unmatched: 10. This CDR3 region has 15 residues. The CDR3: CASSAVLGGREKLFF. Written as DNA, the CDR3 is TGTGCCAGCAGTGCTGTATTAGGGGGCAGGGAAAAACTGTTTTTT.

The chain has TRBV6-6 and TRBJ2-1, with 11 bases matching TRBD2. Germline loops: CDR1 MNHNY, CDR2 SVGAGI (reference sequence). The CDR3 is 14 residues long. J was trimmed by 6 bases and V by 3 bases; bases with no gene match: 1. As DNA, the CDR3 is TGTGCCAGCAGTTATAGCGGGGGGGGCAATGAGCAGTTCTTC. Translating it yields CASSYSGGGNEQFF.

This clone was observed a single time. The CDR3, as DNA: TGTGCCAGTAGTCCCAGGGTAAACTCCTACGAGCAGTACTTC. This sequence encodes CASSPRVNSYEQYF. The chain has TRBV19 and TRBJ2-7; D may be TRBD1 (5 bases). The germline V gene encodes CDR1 LNHDA and CDR2 SQIVND (reference sequence). V lost 5 bases to trimming and J lost 0 bases, with 11 bases between them. This CDR3 is built from 14 residues.

This clone appeared a single time. The CDR3: CASSLEHSSEAFF. DNA of the CDR3: TGTGCCAGCAGCTTAGAGCACAGTTCTGAAGCTTTCTTT. This rearrangement joins TRBV7-9 to TRBJ1-1; D unresolved. The CDR3 loop spans 13 amino acids. V was clipped by 1 base and J by 6 bases, with 9 bases between them. In germline, CDR1 is SEHNR, CDR2 FQNEAQ (reference sequence).

J is TRBJ2-3 and V is TRBV5-1; possibly TRBD2 for D (5 bases). Germline CDR1 reads SGHRS; CDR2 reads YFSETQ. The CDR3 extends over 13 amino acids. V shed 4 bases and J shed 8 bases, with 14 bases lying between them. The CDR3, as DNA: TGCGCCAGCAGCGGTACACCTGCGGGTACGCAGTATTTT. It specifies CASSGTPAGTQYF.

The chain recombines TRBV6-1 with TRBJ2-7; 9 nucleotides match TRBD2. The CDR3 contains 16 residues. Unmatched junction bases numbered 12, after V lost 2 bases and J lost 7 bases. CDR1 MNHNS and CDR2 SASEGT come from the germline V gene. This CDR3 is CASSETPGGGAVEQYF. CDR3 coding DNA: TGTGCCAGCAGTGAAACCCCTGGCGGGGGGGCGGTGGAGCAGTACTTC.

This clone came up once. V usage is TRBV28 and J usage is TRBJ2-7; TRBD2 aligns across 8 bases. This CDR3 comprises 14 residues. V was clipped by 4 bases and J by 0 bases; unmatched bases: 2. The germline V gene encodes CDR1 MDHEN and CDR2 SYDVKM. CDR3 bases: TGTGCCAGCAGTTCCGGGACTAGCTCCTACGAGCAGTACTTC. It specifies CASSSGTSSYEQYF.